These 25 T cell receptor beta chains were all obtained from the same sample, sequenced in a study of identical twins' blood T cells. One entry per CDR3 protein, called by TCRdb with MiXCR from the 5' RACE reads. The sample holds 400,000 or so distinct CDR3 sequences; roughly 28% are singletons and the top ten take around 5.6%. The sample taken for sequencing was PBMCs. The source of these receptors is a woman between 18 and 55 years old in good health.

This chain uses TRBV20-1 with TRBJ2-3; D remains unclear. Germline V CDR1 and CDR2: DFQATT, SNEGSKA (reference sequence). The CDR3 is 14 amino acids. Trimming pared 3 bases from V and 6 bases from J, leaving 16 bases between. The CDR3 nucleotides are TGCAGTGCTAGGATCCTACCGTGGAGCGATACGCAGTATTTT. Translation gives CSARILPWSDTQYF.

The sample holds one count of this clonotype. One end of the junction is discordant with germline, which a read error may explain. The rearrangement uses TRBV6-2 or TRBV6-3 and TRBJ1-5; D may be TRBD1 (5 bases). The CDR3 covers 14 residues. In germline, CDR1 is MNHEY, CDR2 SVGEGT. The CDR3 is CASSPGGSNRPQHF. The CDR3 DNA follows: TGTGCCAGCAGTCCCGGGGGGTCCAATCGGCCCCAGCATTTT.

V is TRBV20-1 and J is TRBJ1-5; D perhaps matches TRBD1 (5 bases). V was pared by 5 bases and J by 0 bases, with 11 bases between. Germline loops: CDR1 DFQATT, CDR2 SNEGSKA (reference sequence). The CDR3 covers 14 residues. The CDR3 nucleotides read TGCAGTGCTTGGGGAGGGGATAGCAATCAGCCCCAGCATTTT. It encodes CSAWGGDSNQPQHF.

This chain connects TRBV4-2 to TRBJ2-3; D is unclear. The CDR3 extends over 15 amino acids. Trimming removed 4 bases at V and 0 bases at J, with 11 bases between. Germline CDR1 is LGHNA and CDR2 is YNFKEQ. Here the CDR3 reads CASSREIASTDTQYF. CDR3 in DNA: TGTGCCAGCAGCCGAGAAATTGCTAGCACAGATACGCAGTATTTT.

This clonotype has just a few counts. The V gene is TRBV7-6, the J gene TRBJ2-5; D unresolved. The CDR3 sequence is 14 residues long. V lost 1 base and J lost 5, with 11 bases in between. Germline assignment: CDR1 SGHVS and CDR2 FNYEAQ. CDR3 sequence reads: CASSLVIRPETQYF. The CDR3 bases are TGTGCCAGCAGCTTAGTCATCCGTCCGGAGACCCAGTACTTC.

The sample holds a few counts of this clonotype. The genes are TRBV6-4 and TRBJ2-3; 8 bases match TRBD2. The V gene end was trimmed by 4 bases and the J gene end by 4 bases; junction bases not matched to a gene: 4. This CDR3 contains 14 residues. Germline V gene sequence: CDR1 MRHNA, CDR2 SNTAGT. The CDR3 DNA is TGTGCCAGCAGTGCCGCGGGGGGCGCAGATACGCAGTATTTT. It yields the protein CASSAAGGADTQYF.

Here the CDR3 reads CSARLDRAHQPQHF. The DNA for the CDR3 is TGCAGTGCTAGGCTAGACAGGGCTCATCAGCCCCAGCATTTT. The genes are TRBV20-1 and TRBJ1-5, with 7 bases matching TRBD1. CDR3 length: 14 residues. V lost 3 bases and J lost 5; bases outside the gene matches: 7. CDR1 and CDR2 from the germline V gene are DFQATT and SNEGSKA (reference sequence).

Note on this clonotype: A read error is possible here, since a much larger clone lies one base away. This chain joins TRBV5-1 and TRBJ1-4, with D tentatively TRBD1 (6 bases). Germline CDR1 reads SGHRS; CDR2 reads YFSETQ. CDR3 length: 15 amino acids. The V end lost 5 bases, the J end lost 7 bases, and 18 bases lay between the germline ends. The CDR3, as DNA: TGCGCCAGCAGAGGACGGGGGGCTATTAGTGAAAAACTGTTTTTT. Its protein is CASRGRGAISEKLFF. Variable domain in full (rest from reference TRBV5-1 and TRBJ1-4): KAGVTQTPRYLIKTRGQQVTLSCSPISGHRSVSWYQQTPGQGLQFLFEYFSETQRNKGNFPGRFSGRQFSNSRSEMNVSTLELGDSALYLCASRGRGAISEKLFFGSGTQLSVL.

The chain has TRBV7-8 and TRBJ1-1, with unresolved D. There are 14 residues in the CDR3. Looked up from germline, CDR1 is SGHVS and CDR2 is FQNEAQ. With 5 bases removed from V and 10 bases from J, the gap between germline ends came to 20 bases. CDR3: CASSPLEPRGGAFF. The CDR3 region has the DNA TGTGCCAGCAGCCCCCTCGAACCTCGGGGAGGAGCTTTCTTT.

This clonotype occurred a few times. The chain joins TRBV20-1 to TRBJ2-5; 7 bases agree with TRBD2. V was pared by 3 bases and J by 2 bases, with 3 bases of the junction left unmatched. CDR1 and CDR2 (germline): DFQATT, SNEGSKA (reference sequence). The CDR3 extends over 13 amino acids. The DNA for the CDR3 is TGCAGTGCTAGCGGGGGGAGACAAGAGACCCAGTACTTC. Translation: CSASGGRQETQYF.

The rearrangement uses TRBV7-2 and TRBJ1-1; D not resolved. The CDR3 loop spans 14 amino acids. CDR1 SGHTA and CDR2 FQGNSA come from the germline V gene. Trimming shortened V by 2 bases and J by 2 bases, and 9 bases separated the two germline ends. The CDR3 reads CASSLQLSNTEAFF. In DNA form, the CDR3 reads TGTGCCAGCAGCTTACAGCTCTCAAACACTGAAGCTTTCTTT.

V gene TRBV20-1 combines with J gene TRBJ2-3; 10 bases agree with TRBD1. The CDR3 runs 15 residues. V gave up 5 bases and J gave up 5 bases; unmatched junction bases: 10. In germline, CDR1 is DFQATT, CDR2 SNEGSKA (reference sequence). For the CDR3, the DNA is TGCAGTGCTCTTCTCGACAGGGGGCTCATAGATACGCAGTATTTT. Translated: CSALLDRGLIDTQYF.

This chain uses TRBV2 with TRBJ2-7; no clear D. The germline CDR1 and CDR2 sequences are SNHLY and FYNNEI. The CDR3 is 11 amino acids. The V end lost 4 bases, the J end lost 4 bases, and 5 bases lay between the germline ends. CDR3 nucleotides: TGTGCCAGCAGTGCTTTATACGAGCAGTACTTC. It yields the protein CASSALYEQYF.

In the case of this clonotype: The junction does not match germline at one end; this may be a read error. The chain uses TRBV20-1 and TRBJ1-5; TRBD1 agrees at 7 bases. CDR3 length: 14 residues. Germline V CDR1 and CDR2: DFQATT, SNEGSKA (reference sequence). The CDR3 sequence is CSAGGTAGNQPQHF. As DNA, the CDR3 is TGCAGTGCTGGGGGGACAGCGGGCAACCAGCCCCAGCATTTT.

This sequence joins TRBV20-1 and TRBJ1-3, with D unresolved. The CDR3 loop spans 13 amino acids. CDR1 is DFQATT, CDR2 SNEGSKA, per germline (reference sequence). V shed 3 bases and J shed 9 bases, with 15 bases lying between them. This CDR3 reads CSASVTGTATIYF. The CDR3 DNA sequence: TGCAGTGCTAGTGTGACTGGAACCGCCACCATATATTTT.

Of note for this clonotype: A much larger clone differs by one base, so this may be a read error. The rearrangement uses TRBV20-1 and TRBJ2-7; no clear D. Germline V gene lookup returns CDR1 DFQATT and CDR2 SNEGSKA (reference sequence). V shed 2 bases and J shed 1 base, with 12 bases lying between them. The CDR3 runs 14 residues. The CDR3 nucleotides are TGCAGTGCTAGATATGGCACGGTTTCCTACGAGCAGTACTTC. As protein: CSARYGTVSYEQYF.

J is TRBJ2-7 and V is TRBV5-5; D is undetermined. Trimming took off 1 base at V and 2 bases at J, with 10 bases between the two ends. CDR3 length equals 14 residues. Looked up from germline, CDR1 is SGHKS and CDR2 is YYEKEE (reference sequence). The CDR3 protein is CASSLFQLTYEQYF. The CDR3 DNA reads TGTGCCAGCAGCTTGTTTCAACTCACCTACGAGCAGTACTTC. Full variable domain (missing parts from reference TRBV5-5 and TRBJ2-7): DAGVTQSPTHLIKTRGQQVTLRCSPISGHKSVSWYQQVLGQGPQFIFQYYEKEERGRGNFPDRFSARQFPNYSSELNVNALLLGDSALYLCASSLFQLTYEQYFGPGTRLTVT.

The chain is built from TRBV7-9 and TRBJ1-3; D gene unclear. The V end lost 4 bases, the J end lost 2 bases, and 12 bases lay between the germline ends. Germline CDR1 reads SEHNR; CDR2 reads FQNEAQ (reference sequence). This CDR3 has 15 amino acids. CDR3 in amino acids: CASSSLGNTGNTIYF. For the CDR3, the DNA is TGTGCCAGCAGCTCACTGGGTAATACTGGAAACACCATATATTTT.

This clonotype was counted at least ten times. CDR3 bases: TGTGCCAGCAGCCAAGGCACTGAAGCTTTCTTT. This encodes CASSQGTEAFF. This rearrangement joins TRBV3-1 to TRBJ1-1, with D uncertain. This CDR3 has 11 amino acids. Germline-derived CDR1 and CDR2 are LGHDT and YNNKEL (reference sequence). V shed 1 base and J shed 4 bases, with 1 base lying between them.

CDR3 DNA: TGTGCCAGCAGTGGGTTAAGTTCTCCCAACGAGCAGTACTTC. As protein: CASSGLSSPNEQYF. V and J are TRBV2 and TRBJ2-7; D not certain. Trimming pared 4 bases from V and 5 bases from J, leaving 15 bases between. The CDR3 runs 14 residues. Germline CDR1 is SNHLY and CDR2 is FYNNEI.

Ten or more counts support this clonotype. The V gene is TRBV14, the J gene TRBJ1-1; D perhaps matches TRBD1 (5 bases). CDR1 is SGHDN and CDR2 is FVKESK in the germline V gene. This CDR3 is built from 13 residues. V lost 0 bases and J 9 bases, leaving 11 bases between the germline ends. The CDR3 region has the DNA TGTGCCAGCAGCCAAGATCGGGAGGGGAAAGCTTTCTTT. Encoded protein: CASSQDREGKAFF.

The chain combines TRBV28 with TRBJ1-5, with TRBD1 identical over 9 bases. CDR3 length: 17 residues. J was trimmed by 0 bases and V by 7 bases; bases with no gene match: 10. Looked up from germline, CDR1 is MDHEN and CDR2 is SYDVKM. CDR3 coding DNA: TGTGCCAGCAACCCGGGACAGGGACTATCTAGCAATCAGCCCCAGCATTTT. Translating gives CASNPGQGLSSNQPQHF. Together with reference TRBV28 and TRBJ1-5, the CDR3 gives the full variable domain: DVKVTQSSRYLVKRTGEKVFLECVQDMDHENMFWYRQDPGLGLRLIYFSYDVKMKEKGDIPEGYSVSREKKERFSLILESASTNQTSMYLCASNPGQGLSSNQPQHFGDGTRLSIL.

This chain joins TRBV28 and TRBJ2-1, with 7 bases matching TRBD1. This CDR3 is built from 16 residues. J gave up 5 bases and V 6 bases, and 13 bases lay outside the gene matches. Germline CDR1 MDHEN, CDR2 SYDVKM. CDR3 nucleotide sequence: TGTGCCAGCAGCCCCCTCGGGACAGCGAGAGACAATGAGCAGTTCTTC. It encodes CASSPLGTARDNEQFF. Complete variable domain (other parts from reference TRBV28 and TRBJ2-1): DVKVTQSSRYLVKRTGEKVFLECVQDMDHENMFWYRQDPGLGLRLIYFSYDVKMKEKGDIPEGYSVSREKKERFSLILESASTNQTSMYLCASSPLGTARDNEQFFGPGTRLTVL.

This sequence joins TRBV28 and TRBJ2-3, with a tentative D call TRBD1 (6 bases). CDR1 MDHEN and CDR2 SYDVKM come from the germline V gene. There are 15 residues in the CDR3. Trimming shortened V by 5 bases and J by 1 base, and 13 bases separated the two germline ends. The CDR3 nucleotides read TGTGCCAGCAGTCCGGGACACTCTGGCACAGATACGCAGTATTTT. Residues: CASSPGHSGTDTQYF.

Remarks on this clonotype: This sequence may be a read error, since a much larger clone differs from it by one base. The V call is TRBV21-1, the J call TRBJ1-4. TRBV21-1 is flagged as a pseudogene. The CDR3 sequence is 15 residues long. The CDR3 bases are TGTGCCAGCAGTAAAGATGAGCGGTTCAATGAAAAACTGTTTTTT. Translated, it gives CASSKDERFNEKLFF.